Following are 28 T cell receptor beta chains from one sample sequenced in a study of CD8+ T cells in alopecia areata (dated 2018 in TCRdb). Reading the label with the study, this specimen's time point is: about 25 weeks on oral tofacitinib. The treatment or condition tag for this specimen amounts to: oral pan-JAK inhibitor, 5-10 mg twice daily. Library preparation was by the immunoSEQ multiplex PCR assay. RNA was extracted from all samples and reverse transcribed into cDNA as template for TCR sequencing. TCRdb mirrors the immuneACCESS table, restricted to in-frame sequences. Some clones are absent from its copies; in checked studies, under half trace to an unresolved V gene, and the reason for the others is unknown. This sample has 90,000 or so clones in its table, and 40% to 50% of those were observed once. The ten largest clones represent 18% of the sample. This sample comprised CD8+ T cells sorted from blood, obtained at week 24, from a patient treated with tofacitinib. Source of these receptors: a human donor with alopecia areata.

The V gene is TRBV4-2, the J gene TRBJ1-1, with TRBD1 as a possible D gene (5 bases). Germline V gives CDR1 LGHNA, CDR2 YNFKEQ. CDR3 length: 13 amino acids. The V gene lost 1 base and the J gene lost 5 bases, with 8 bases spanning the gap. The CDR3 DNA reads TGTGCCAGCAGCCAAGTTGGGGGGACTGAAGCTTTCTTT. Protein product: CASSQVGGTEAFF.

This clone appeared a few times. The chain carries TRBV9 and TRBJ1-1; D is unclear. V was cut by 0 bases and J by 0 bases, with 6 bases left in between. Germline V gene data show CDR1 as SGDLS and CDR2 as YYNGEE. The CDR3 sequence is 14 residues long. CDR3 in DNA: TGTGCCAGCAGCGTAGCTTACATGAACACTGAAGCTTTCTTT. Protein product: CASSVAYMNTEAFF. Full variable domain (missing parts from reference TRBV9 and TRBJ1-1): DSGVTQTPKHLITATGQRVTLRCSPRSGDLSVYWYQQSLDQGLQFLIQYYNGEERAKGNILERFSAQQFPDLHSELNLSSLELGDSALYFCASSVAYMNTEAFFGQGTRLTVV.

This clone has only a few counts. This chain joins TRBV2 and TRBJ2-1; TRBD2 agrees at 7 bases. Trimming removed 6 bases from V and 8 bases from J; junction bases left unmatched: 19. The CDR3 runs to 17 residues. Germline-derived CDR1 and CDR2 are SNHLY and FYNNEI. CDR3 protein: CASSVHARLATRDEQFF. The DNA of the CDR3 is TGTGCCAGCAGCGTACACGCACGACTAGCCACTCGGGATGAGCAGTTCTTC.

This chain uses TRBV4-3 with TRBJ2-1; 10 nucleotides align to TRBD1. From germline, CDR1 is LGHNA and CDR2 YSLEER. This CDR3 is 17 amino acids long. Germline trimming cut 1 base from V and 8 bases from J; bases unmatched to any gene: 11. The DNA for the CDR3 is TGCGCCAGCAGCCAAGTGTTCCGGGACAGGGGTGGGGATGAGCAGTTCTTC. Translated: CASSQVFRDRGGDEQFF.

This chain links TRBV4-2 with TRBJ1-2; D perhaps matches TRBD1 (6 bases). Trimming removed 1 base from V and 3 bases from J, with 15 bases in between. The V gene's germline CDR1 is LGHNA and CDR2 YNFKEQ. The CDR3 is 16 residues long. This CDR3 reads CASSQANPQGHYGYTF. The CDR3, as DNA: TGTGCCAGCAGCCAAGCAAATCCCCAGGGGCACTATGGCTACACCTTC.

The chain uses TRBV9 and TRBJ2-2; 11 bases are shared with TRBD2. This CDR3 is built from 15 residues. Germline CDR1 reads SGDLS; CDR2 reads YYNGEE. The junction had 3 bases not matched to a gene; V was cut back by 5 bases and J by 3 bases. DNA for the CDR3: TGTGCCAGCAGGGAGACTAGCGGGGACACCGGGGAGCTGTTTTTT. Its translation is CASRETSGDTGELFF.

The CDR3: CASSLPSGNHLYNEQFF. The CDR3 DNA is TGTGCCAGCAGCTTACCTAGCGGGAACCATTTATACAATGAGCAGTTCTTC. The chain links TRBV7-9 to TRBJ2-1, with 9 bases lining up with TRBD2. Germline-derived CDR1 and CDR2 are SEHNR and FQNEAQ (reference sequence). The V gene end was trimmed by 2 bases and the J gene end by 4 bases; junction bases not matched to a gene: 9. There are 17 residues in the CDR3.

The chain carries TRBV2 and TRBJ1-2, with TRBD1 matching over 8 bases. V lost 2 bases and J lost 2; bases outside the gene matches: 10. CDR3 length equals 17 residues. The germline V gene encodes CDR1 SNHLY and CDR2 FYNNEI. CDR3 sequence: CASSESPRTGKNYGYTF. The CDR3 DNA is TGTGCCAGCAGTGAAAGCCCTAGGACAGGGAAAAACTATGGCTACACCTTC.

The rearrangement uses TRBV19 and TRBJ1-5; D is perhaps TRBD1 (5 bases). Germline lookup yields CDR1 LNHDA and CDR2 SQIVND (reference sequence). The V end was cut by 2 bases, the J end by 7 bases, with 9 bases between. The CDR3 length is 13 residues. CDR3 residues: CASSINWGQPQHF. As DNA, the CDR3 is TGTGCCAGTAGTATAAATTGGGGCCAGCCCCAGCATTTT.

This rearrangement joins TRBV6-5 to TRBJ1-1, with a possible D match to TRBD1 (6 bases). Trimming took 6 bases from V and 0 from J, leaving 11 bases between them. CDR1 MNHEY and CDR2 SVGAGI come from the germline V gene. The CDR3 extends over 14 amino acids. The CDR3 nucleotides read TGTGCCAGCAGCAAGGACAGATTGAACACTGAAGCTTTCTTT. It specifies CASSKDRLNTEAFF.

Only a few counts were recorded for this clone. The rearrangement uses TRBV7-2 and TRBJ2-7; D may be TRBD2 (6 bases). CDR1 and CDR2 from the germline V gene are SGHTA and FQGNSA. This CDR3 is 11 amino acids long. V lost 8 bases and J lost 7, with 12 bases in between. The CDR3 bases are TGTGCCAGCGGCCCTGGAGGGGAGCAGTACTTC. It translates to CASGPGGEQYF.

This clone was seen just once. The chain joins TRBV2 to TRBJ2-2; 11 bases are a match to TRBD2. This CDR3 is 17 amino acids long. The germline CDR1 and CDR2 sequences are SNHLY and FYNNEI. V shed 6 bases and J 2 bases; nucleotides not matched to a gene: 8. Here the CDR3 reads CASSQTSGKVNTGELFF. The CDR3 DNA sequence: TGTGCCAGCAGCCAGACTAGCGGGAAGGTAAACACCGGGGAGCTGTTTTTT.

The sample holds one count of this clone. The chain couples TRBV4-3 to TRBJ2-7; D gene uncertain. The germline gives CDR1 LGHNA, CDR2 YSLEER. The CDR3 runs 15 residues. V shed 0 bases and J shed 0 bases, with 9 bases lying between them. The CDR3 DNA reads as TGCGCCAGCAGCCAAGATGCAGTGAACTCCTACGAGCAGTACTTC. It translates to CASSQDAVNSYEQYF.

The rearrangement joins TRBV9 to TRBJ2-7; D not resolved. Germline CDR1 and CDR2: SGDLS and YYNGEE. V shed 1 base and J shed 1 base, with 9 bases lying between them. This CDR3 has 14 amino acids. In DNA form, the CDR3 reads TGTGCCAGCAGCGTAAGGGCAACTTCCTACGAGCAGTACTTC. Protein sequence: CASSVRATSYEQYF.

CDR3 protein: CASSPSGGTFYGYTF. As DNA, the CDR3 is TGTGCCAGCAGTCCCTCTGGGGGTACCTTCTATGGCTACACCTTC. The chain recombines TRBV27 with TRBJ1-2, with D maybe TRBD1 (5 bases). CDR3 length: 15 amino acids. Trimming pared 5 bases from V and 4 bases from J, leaving 17 bases between. Germline V gene sequence: CDR1 MNHEY, CDR2 SMNVEV (reference sequence).

This clone was picked up a small number of times. The chain recombines TRBV4-1 with TRBJ2-5; TRBD1 aligns across 8 bases. V was clipped by 1 base and J by 5 bases; unmatched bases: 12. The CDR3 loop spans 17 amino acids. Germline loops: CDR1 MGHRA, CDR2 YSYEKL. The CDR3 reads CASSQVDRGHDLETQYF. CDR3 in DNA: TGCGCCAGCAGCCAAGTAGACAGGGGACACGATCTGGAGACCCAGTACTTC.

The rearrangement uses TRBV7-2 and TRBJ2-1; D is unresolved. This CDR3 is built from 12 residues. Between the trimmed V and J ends, which lost 5 bases and 10 bases, there was a span of 12 bases. In germline, CDR1 is SGHTA, CDR2 FQGNSA. CDR3 region: CASSLGNEEQFF. In DNA form, the CDR3 reads TGTGCCAGCAGCCTTGGTAATGAAGAGCAGTTCTTC.

The rearrangement links TRBV7-8 to TRBJ2-7, with no clear D. V gave up 5 bases and J gave up 2 bases, with 13 bases separating them. CDR3 length: 14 amino acids. Germline V gives CDR1 SGHVS, CDR2 FQNEAQ. The CDR3 region has the DNA TGTGCCAGCAGCCCAGCACAGAACCCCTACGAGCAGTACTTC. Translating gives CASSPAQNPYEQYF.

This chain connects TRBV4-1 to TRBJ1-1; possible D gene TRBD1, 6 bases. Germline V gene data show CDR1 as MGHRA and CDR2 as YSYEKL. The CDR3 has 13 residues. Trimming removed 5 bases from V and 2 bases from J, with 9 bases in between. Here the CDR3 reads CASSWTANTEAFF. In DNA, the CDR3 is TGCGCCAGCAGCTGGACAGCCAACACTGAAGCTTTCTTT.

The rearrangement uses TRBV14 and TRBJ1-1, with 7 bases aligning to TRBD1. Germline CDR1 is SGHDN and CDR2 is FVKESK. The CDR3 is made up of 14 amino acids. The V segment lost 4 bases and the J segment 5 bases; nucleotides outside the gene matches: 7. DNA for the CDR3: TGTGCCAGCAGCCTTACAGGGGTAGGGACTGAAGCTTTCTTT. Its translation: CASSLTGVGTEAFF.

This clone was picked up a small number of times. V gene TRBV20-1 combines with J gene TRBJ2-1; D might be TRBD2 (5 bases). The V end was cut by 6 bases, the J end by 10 bases, with 13 bases between. Germline-derived CDR1 and CDR2 are DFQATT and SNEGSKA (reference sequence). This CDR3 region has 11 residues. The CDR3 coding sequence is TGCAGTGCCCCGGACGGAGGCGAGCAGTTCTTC. Residues: CSAPDGGEQFF.

Concerning this clone: Other DNA sequences from this sample encode an identical CDR3 as well. The V gene is TRBV7-9, the J gene TRBJ2-1, with D unclear. Germline values: CDR1 SEHNR, CDR2 FQNEAQ (reference sequence). The V end was cut by 1 base, the J end by 5 bases, with 3 bases between. The CDR3 totals 12 residues. For the CDR3, the DNA is TGTGCCAGCAGCTTAGGTGACAATGAGCAGTTCTTC. Its translation: CASSLGDNEQFF.

About this clone itself: This sample includes further DNA sequences coding for the same CDR3. The chain combines TRBV11-2 with TRBJ2-7, with no clear D. From germline, CDR1 is SGHAT and CDR2 FQNNGV. This CDR3 has 13 residues. With 1 base removed from V and 0 bases from J, the gap between germline ends came to 4 bases. The CDR3 nucleotides read TGTGCCAGCAGCTTAGGGAGCTCCTACGAGCAGTACTTC. Translation gives CASSLGSSYEQYF.

This clone was observed a few times. The chain combines TRBV10-3 with TRBJ1-2; a weak D match, TRBD1 (5 bases). The CDR3 is 11 residues long. CDR1 is ENHRY and CDR2 is SYGVKD in the germline V gene. Trimming removed 6 bases from V and 4 bases from J, with 6 bases in between. The CDR3 is CAISGGYGYTF. The CDR3, as DNA: TGTGCCATCAGCGGGGGCTATGGCTACACCTTC.

This sequence joins TRBV4-1 and TRBJ1-2, with D possibly being TRBD1 (5 bases). V shed 0 bases and J shed 4 bases, with 15 bases lying between them. Germline values: CDR1 MGHRA, CDR2 YSYEKL. There are 16 residues in the CDR3. CDR3 nucleotides: TGCGCCAGCAGCCAAGATGGACAACAGCACCTCTATGGCTACACCTTC. As protein: CASSQDGQQHLYGYTF.

V gene TRBV9 combines with J gene TRBJ2-5; possible D gene TRBD2, 6 bases. Between the trimmed V and J ends, which lost 4 bases and 2 bases, there was a span of 15 bases. This CDR3 is 15 amino acids long. Germline CDR1 reads SGDLS; CDR2 reads YYNGEE. This chain's CDR3 is CASSPTGVGQETQYF. In DNA form, the CDR3 reads TGTGCCAGCAGCCCCACGGGGGTAGGGCAAGAGACCCAGTACTTC. Full variable domain (outside the CDR3, taken from reference TRBV9 and TRBJ2-5): DSGVTQTPKHLITATGQRVTLRCSPRSGDLSVYWYQQSLDQGLQFLIQYYNGEERAKGNILERFSAQQFPDLHSELNLSSLELGDSALYFCASSPTGVGQETQYFGPGTRLLVL.

The chain joins TRBV7-9 to TRBJ2-1; D is uncertain. Between the trimmed V and J ends, which lost 5 bases and 8 bases, there was a span of 19 bases. Germline values: CDR1 SEHNR, CDR2 FQNEAQ (reference sequence). This CDR3 region has 15 residues. CDR3 DNA sequence: TGTGCCAGCAGCCCGATCATGCCCTATCATGATGAGCAGTTCTTC. This encodes CASSPIMPYHDEQFF.

The rearrangement links TRBV15 to TRBJ2-3; 8 bases line up with TRBD2. Trimming cost V 0 bases and J 14 bases; bases outside gene matches: 22. There are 18 residues in the CDR3. Per the germline V gene, CDR1 is LNHNV and CDR2 is YYDKDF (reference sequence). This CDR3 reads CATSRDHGRAGALFFRYF. Written as DNA, the CDR3 is TGTGCCACCAGCAGAGATCACGGGAGGGCGGGAGCATTGTTCTTTAGGTATTTT. Full variable domain (outside the CDR3, taken from reference TRBV15 and TRBJ2-3): DAMVIQNPRYQVTQFGKPVTLSCSQTLNHNVMYWYQQKSSQAPKLLFHYYDKDFNNEADTPDNFQSRRPNTSFCFLDIRSPGLGDTAMYLCATSRDHGRAGALFFRYFGPGTRLTVL.